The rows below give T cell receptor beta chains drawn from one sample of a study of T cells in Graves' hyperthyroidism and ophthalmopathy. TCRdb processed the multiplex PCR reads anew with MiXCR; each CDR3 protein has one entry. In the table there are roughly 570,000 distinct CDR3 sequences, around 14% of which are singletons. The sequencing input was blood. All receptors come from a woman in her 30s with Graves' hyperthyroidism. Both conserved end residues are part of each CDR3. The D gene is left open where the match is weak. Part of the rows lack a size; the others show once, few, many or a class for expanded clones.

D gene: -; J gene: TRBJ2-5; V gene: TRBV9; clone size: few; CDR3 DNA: TGTGCCAGCAGCGTAGCGGGGCTTTTCCAAGAGACCCAGTACTTC; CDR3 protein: CASSVAGLFQETQYF
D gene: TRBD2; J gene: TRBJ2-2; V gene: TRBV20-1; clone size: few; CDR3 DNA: TGCAGTGCAGGGCGAGCGGGAGTAGACGGGGAGCTGTTTTTT; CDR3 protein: CSAGRAGVDGELFF
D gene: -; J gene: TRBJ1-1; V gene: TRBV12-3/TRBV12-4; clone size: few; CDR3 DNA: TGTGCCAGCAGTTTAGCGCAGGGGCTAGAAACTAAGGAAGCTTTCTTT; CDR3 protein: CASSLAQGLETKEAFF
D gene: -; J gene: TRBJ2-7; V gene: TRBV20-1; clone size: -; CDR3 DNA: TGCAGTATCTCGGGTCGGACGAGCTACGAGCAGTACTTC; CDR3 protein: CSISGRTSYEQYF
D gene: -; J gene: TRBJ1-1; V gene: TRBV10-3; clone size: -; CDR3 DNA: TGTGCCATCAGTGAGGGGGGGGGACATGGGCGTCGGGGCACTGAAGCTTTCTTT; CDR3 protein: CAISEGGGHGRRGTEAFF
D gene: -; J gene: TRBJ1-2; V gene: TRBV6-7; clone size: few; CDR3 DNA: TGTGCCAGCAGTTACTCGAATGATGGGCAACCTATTTCTGGCTACACCTTC; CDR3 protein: CASSYSNDGQPISGYTF
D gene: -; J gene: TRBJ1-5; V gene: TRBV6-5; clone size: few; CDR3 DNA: TGTGCCAGCAGTTACGCGGAGAGAGGTCAGCCCCAGCATTTT; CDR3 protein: CASSYAERGQPQHF
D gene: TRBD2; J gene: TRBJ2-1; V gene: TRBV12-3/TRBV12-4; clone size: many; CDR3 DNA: TGTGCCAGCAGTCCCGGACTAGATTACAATGAGCAGTTCTTC; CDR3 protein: CASSPGLDYNEQFF
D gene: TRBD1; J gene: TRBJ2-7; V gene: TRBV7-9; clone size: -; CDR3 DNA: TGTGCCAGCAATTCTGACAGGGACCCCTACGAGCAGTACTTC; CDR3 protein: CASNSDRDPYEQYF
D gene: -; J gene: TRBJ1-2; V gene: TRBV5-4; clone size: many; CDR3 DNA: TGTGCCAGCAGCGTCACCGGGCCGTTGGACGGTGGCTACACCTTC; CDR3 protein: CASSVTGPLDGGYTF
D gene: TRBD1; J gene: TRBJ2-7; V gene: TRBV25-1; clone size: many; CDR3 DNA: TGTGCCAGCAGTGATACCCTGGGACAGGGGGAGACGTACGAGCAGTACTTC; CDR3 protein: CASSDTLGQGETYEQYF
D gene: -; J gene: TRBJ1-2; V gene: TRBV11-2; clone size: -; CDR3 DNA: TGTGCCAGCAGCCGGCGGGGAGGTTCAAACTATGGCTACACCTTC; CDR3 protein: CASSRRGGSNYGYTF
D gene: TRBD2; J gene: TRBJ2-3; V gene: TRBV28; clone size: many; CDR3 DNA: TGTGCCAGCAGTTTTTCGGCGGGAGCAACCCATACGCAGTATTTT; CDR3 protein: CASSFSAGATHTQYF
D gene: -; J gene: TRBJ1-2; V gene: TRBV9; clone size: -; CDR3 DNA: TGTGCCAGCAGCGGACCTCCGACAGTTACTTCTAACTATGGCTACACCTTC; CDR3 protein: CASSGPPTVTSNYGYTF
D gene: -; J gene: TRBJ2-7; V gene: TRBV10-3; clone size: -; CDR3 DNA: TGTGCCACGGATGGAGGGGGGAACGAGCAGTACTTC; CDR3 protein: CATDGGGNEQYF
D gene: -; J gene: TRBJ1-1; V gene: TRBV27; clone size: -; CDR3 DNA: TGTGCCAGCTGGCGGAGAACTCGAGCTTTCTTT; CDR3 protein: CASWRRTRAFF
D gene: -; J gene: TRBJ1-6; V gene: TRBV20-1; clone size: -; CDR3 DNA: TGCAGCACTAGATTCGGGGGAAACCCGTATAATTCACCCCTCCACTTT; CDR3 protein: CSTRFGGNPYNSPLHF
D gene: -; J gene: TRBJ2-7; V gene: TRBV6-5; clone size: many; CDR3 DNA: TGTGCCAGCAGTTACTCAGGCAATCCGGGTCTCCCCTACGAGCAGTACTTC; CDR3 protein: CASSYSGNPGLPYEQYF
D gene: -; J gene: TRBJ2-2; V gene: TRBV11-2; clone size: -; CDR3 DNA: TGTGCCAGCAGCTCGACCGGGACCCGGGCCGGGGAGCTGTTTTTT; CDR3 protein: CASSSTGTRAGELFF
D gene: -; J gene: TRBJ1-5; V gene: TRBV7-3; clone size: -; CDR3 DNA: TGTGCCAGCAGCTTACATTTTTCAGGCCTTAGCAATCAGCCCCAGCATTTT; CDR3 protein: CASSLHFSGLSNQPQHF
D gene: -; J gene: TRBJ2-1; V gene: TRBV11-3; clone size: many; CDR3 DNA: TGTGCCAGCAGCTTAGATCGGAGTAGCCCCAATGAGCAGTTCTTC; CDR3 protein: CASSLDRSSPNEQFF
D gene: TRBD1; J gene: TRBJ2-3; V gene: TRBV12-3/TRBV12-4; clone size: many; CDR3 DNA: TGTGCCAGCAGTCCTGAGACAGGGGGCTTTTTAGATACGCAGTATTTT; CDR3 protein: CASSPETGGFLDTQYF
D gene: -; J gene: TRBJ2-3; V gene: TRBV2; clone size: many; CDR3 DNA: TGTGCCAGCACATATAACACCTTCAGAGATACGCAGTATTTT; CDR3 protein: CASTYNTFRDTQYF
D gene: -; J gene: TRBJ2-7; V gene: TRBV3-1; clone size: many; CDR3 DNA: TGTGCCAGCAGCCCTCGGGGACCGAACTACGAGCAGTACTTC; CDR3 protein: CASSPRGPNYEQYF
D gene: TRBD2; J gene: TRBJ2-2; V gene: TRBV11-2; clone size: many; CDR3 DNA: TGTGCCAGCAGCTTAATGGGACTAAACACCGGGGAGCTGTTTTTT; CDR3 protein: CASSLMGLNTGELFF
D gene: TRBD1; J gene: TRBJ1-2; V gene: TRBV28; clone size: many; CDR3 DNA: TGTGCCCAGGGGGGCTCCCCAGGTGGCTACACCTTC; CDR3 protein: CAQGGSPGGYTF
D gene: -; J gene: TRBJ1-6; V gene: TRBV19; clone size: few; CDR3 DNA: TGTGCCAGTAGCGGGGAGAGCTATAATTCACCCCTCCACTTT; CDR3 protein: CASSGESYNSPLHF
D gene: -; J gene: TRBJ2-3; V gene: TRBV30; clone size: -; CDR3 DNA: TGTGCCTGGACTAGCTCGAAAGATACGCAGTATTTT; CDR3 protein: CAWTSSKDTQYF
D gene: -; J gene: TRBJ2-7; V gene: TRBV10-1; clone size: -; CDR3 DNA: TGCGCCAGCAGTGAGTCGGGGCGGAACTACGAGCAGTACTTC; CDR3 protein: CASSESGRNYEQYF
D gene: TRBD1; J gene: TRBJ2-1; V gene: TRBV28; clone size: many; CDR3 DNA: TGTGCCAGCAGTTTAGCGGACAGGTACAATGAGCAGTTCTTC; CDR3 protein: CASSLADRYNEQFF
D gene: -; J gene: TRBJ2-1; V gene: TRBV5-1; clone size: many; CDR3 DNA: TGCGCCAGCAGCTTGGTGGGGAGGAGGGGCGATGAGCAGTTCTTC; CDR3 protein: CASSLVGRRGDEQFF
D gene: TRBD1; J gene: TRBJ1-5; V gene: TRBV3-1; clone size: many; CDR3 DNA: TGTGCCAGCAGCCAAGATGGGGGGACAGCAGATCAGCCCCAGCATTTT; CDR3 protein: CASSQDGGTADQPQHF
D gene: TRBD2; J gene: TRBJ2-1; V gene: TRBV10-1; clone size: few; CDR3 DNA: TGCGCCAGCAGTGATATAGCGGGAGGGATCTACAATGAGCAGTTCTTC; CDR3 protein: CASSDIAGGIYNEQFF
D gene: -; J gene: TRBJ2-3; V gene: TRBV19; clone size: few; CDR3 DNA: TGTGCCAGTAGTGTCAATACAGGGAGCACAGATACGCAGTATTTT; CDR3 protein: CASSVNTGSTDTQYF
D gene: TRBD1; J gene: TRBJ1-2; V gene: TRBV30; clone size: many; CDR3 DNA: TGTGCCTGGAGTGCTCGGGACAGGGGTGGACTATGGGGCTACACCTTC; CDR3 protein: CAWSARDRGGLWGYTF
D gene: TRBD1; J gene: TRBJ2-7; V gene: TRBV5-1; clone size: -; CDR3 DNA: TGTGCCAGCAGCTTCGGGGACAGGGGGCTAGGCTACGAGCAGTACTTC; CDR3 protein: CASSFGDRGLGYEQYF
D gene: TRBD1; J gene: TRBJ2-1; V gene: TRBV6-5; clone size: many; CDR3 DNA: TGTGCCAGCTCCCCGGGACAGGGTGGGGATGAGCAGTTCTTC; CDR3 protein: CASSPGQGGDEQFF
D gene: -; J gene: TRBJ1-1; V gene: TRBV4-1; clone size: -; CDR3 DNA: TGCGCCAGCAGCCAAGGTCCTCTTCGAGGGATCACTGAAGCTTTCTTT; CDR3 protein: CASSQGPLRGITEAFF
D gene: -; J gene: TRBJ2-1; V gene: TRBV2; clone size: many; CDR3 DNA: TGTGCCAGCAGTGAGGTCAGGGCCTATGAGCAGTTCTTC; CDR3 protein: CASSEVRAYEQFF
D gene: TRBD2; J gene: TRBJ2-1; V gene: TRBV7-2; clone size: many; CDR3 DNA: TGTGCCAGCAGTACTCCGGGACTAGCGGGGGCCGGGTATTCCTACAATGAGCAGTTCTTC; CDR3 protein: CASSTPGLAGAGYSYNEQFF
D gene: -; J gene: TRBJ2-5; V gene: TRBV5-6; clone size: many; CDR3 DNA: TGTGCCAGCAGCTCCGGATTGGGGGAGACCCAGTACTTC; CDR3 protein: CASSSGLGETQYF
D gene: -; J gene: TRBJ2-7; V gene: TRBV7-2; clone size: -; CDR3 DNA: TGTGCCAGCAGCCTGGCCGCCCGCTACGAGCAGTACTTC; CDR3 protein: CASSLAARYEQYF